The 20 T cell receptor beta chains listed next were all sequenced from one sample in a study of persistence of HIV-infected CD4 T cells (dated by TCRdb to about 2020). For these TCRs, the target antigens are not known. The sample's treatment or condition label is to be understood as: suppressive antiretroviral therapy. As a nonspecific positive control representing the CD4+ T cell repertoire, cells were stimulated with anti-CD3/anti-CD28 magnetic beads. Sorting of responding CD4+ T cells was based on upregulation of both CD40 ligand and CD69. TCRbeta repertoires were sequenced from genomic DNA with the immunoSEQ hsTCRB assay version 4 in survey mode. The source is immuneACCESS, and TCRdb retained only in-frame sequences with V and J called. Part of the clones is not carried over; for the studies checked, unresolved V genes explain less than half of this, and the remainder is unexplained. In all, the sample holds 37,000 or so clones, and over 80% of those were seen once. Clones ranked in the top ten supply approximately 1.3% of the sample.

The sequencing here drew on CD4+ T cells sorted from PBMCs after roughly 18-hour stimulation, taken from a patient who received antiretroviral therapy. This specimen's cell subset or site label, per the study, means: CD40L+CD69+ CD4 T cells responding to anti-CD3/anti-CD28 beads, representing the overall repertoire. These receptors all come from an adult man with HIV who was CMV-seropositive.

The chain combines TRBV9 with TRBJ2-1; D may correspond to TRBD1 or TRBD2 (5 bases each). The CDR3 has 14 residues. Germline V lookup: CDR1 SGDLS, CDR2 YYNGEE. V was cut by 0 bases and J by 6 bases, with 10 bases left in between. The CDR3, as DNA: TGTGCCAGCAGCGTAGGAGGGACCATCAATGAGCAGTTCTTC. It codes for CASSVGGTINEQFF.

V is TRBV7-2 and J is TRBJ2-5; 8 nucleotides agree with TRBD1. Trimming cost V 2 bases and J 2 bases; bases outside gene matches: 7. Germline CDR1 SGHTA, CDR2 FQGNSA. This CDR3 spans 16 amino acids. The CDR3 sequence is CASSLRRQGLQETQYF. CDR3 coding DNA: TGTGCCAGCAGCTTAAGGAGACAGGGGCTTCAAGAGACCCAGTACTTC.

The J gene is TRBJ1-1, the V gene TRBV5-1; D might be TRBD1 (5 bases). V lost 1 base, J lost 4 bases, and 8 bases lay in between. Germline V CDR1 and CDR2: SGHRS, YFSETQ. This CDR3 contains 13 residues. The CDR3 coding sequence is TGCGCCAGCAGCTTGTTCGGGGGCACTGAAGCTTTCTTT. Translated, it gives CASSLFGGTEAFF.

The genes are TRBV6-1 and TRBJ1-5; D ambiguous. The CDR3 has 14 residues. V lost 6 bases, J lost 2 bases, and 11 bases lay in between. Germline CDR1 and CDR2: MNHNS and SASEGT. The CDR3 region has the DNA TGTGCCAGCAGATCAGCGTATCGCAATCAGCCCCAGCATTTT. It yields the protein CASRSAYRNQPQHF.

The chain employs TRBV18 and TRBJ1-1; no clear D gene. Between the trimmed V and J ends, which lost 3 bases and 5 bases, there was a span of 10 bases. The CDR3 runs 13 residues. CDR1 KGHSH and CDR2 LQKENI come from the germline V gene. CDR3 DNA: TGTGCCAGCTCACCGAGACCCCAGACTGAAGCTTTCTTT. This sequence encodes CASSPRPQTEAFF.

This chain links TRBV6-5 with TRBJ2-7, with 9 bases lining up with TRBD2. Trimming took 6 bases from V and 4 from J; bases not matched to a gene: 10. The V gene's germline CDR1 is MNHEY and CDR2 SVGAGI. This CDR3 is built from 15 residues. CDR3 protein: CASRRPGLAEYEQYF. The CDR3 DNA reads as TGTGCCAGCAGAAGACCGGGACTAGCAGAGTACGAGCAGTACTTC.

The V and J genes are TRBV10-3 and TRBJ2-4, with 9 bases lining up with TRBD1. V shed 8 bases and J 9 bases; nucleotides not matched to a gene: 11. In germline, CDR1 is ENHRY, CDR2 SYGVKD. This CDR3 has 14 residues. CDR3: CAIAQQGADSIQYF. The CDR3 nucleotides are TGTGCCATCGCGCAACAGGGGGCGGACAGCATTCAGTACTTC.

The chain combines TRBV4-1 with TRBJ2-1, with D possibly being TRBD2 (6 bases). Trimming cost V 4 bases and J 2 bases, with 18 bases left between them. This CDR3 is 17 amino acids long. Germline CDR1 reads MGHRA; CDR2 reads YSYEKL. CDR3 in amino acids: CASSLRFGEVTYNEQFF. In DNA, the CDR3 is TGCGCCAGCAGCCTCCGCTTTGGGGAGGTCACCTACAATGAGCAGTTCTTC.

V usage is TRBV7-2 and J usage is TRBJ2-4; D is uncertain. Germline loops: CDR1 SGHTA, CDR2 FQGNSA. CDR3 length equals 15 residues. Trimming cost V 0 bases and J 6 bases, with 12 bases left between them. CDR3: CASSLATAYGNIQYF. In nucleotides, the CDR3 is TGTGCCAGCAGCTTAGCCACAGCTTACGGAAACATTCAGTACTTC.

This clone was detected once. The J gene is TRBJ1-3, the V gene TRBV6-1; D gene uncertain. V lost 3 bases, J lost 1 base, and 10 bases lay in between. Germline V CDR1 and CDR2: MNHNS, SASEGT. This CDR3 contains 15 residues. Here the CDR3 reads CASSDPGASGNTIYF. The CDR3 region has the DNA TGTGCCAGCAGTGACCCGGGAGCGTCTGGAAACACCATATATTTT.

The V gene is TRBV27, the J gene TRBJ1-2, with 9 bases that match TRBD1. CDR3 length: 15 residues. Germline V gene lookup returns CDR1 MNHEY and CDR2 SMNVEV (reference sequence). V lost 4 bases to trimming and J lost 6 bases; unmatched junction nucleotides: 9. The CDR3 DNA reads as TGTGCCAGCAGTTCCTCCGGGACAGGGATGGATGGCTACACCTTC. Protein sequence: CASSSSGTGMDGYTF.

J is TRBJ2-5 and V is TRBV2; D is unresolved. V lost 5 bases and J lost 3, with 4 bases in between. Germline V gene sequence: CDR1 SNHLY, CDR2 FYNNEI. The CDR3 has 11 amino acids. CDR3 in DNA: TGTGCCAGCAGTCAGGAAGAGACCCAGTACTTC. It codes for CASSQEETQYF.

The chain carries TRBV30 and TRBJ1-1; no clear D gene. CDR1 GTSNPN and CDR2 SVGIG come from the germline V gene (reference sequence). The germline V and J ends were trimmed by 2 bases and 6 bases, with 4 bases remaining between them. The CDR3 has 10 amino acids. Here the CDR3 reads CAWSRSEAFF. CDR3 nucleotides: TGTGCCTGGAGTCGGTCTGAAGCTTTCTTT.

The chain is built from TRBV5-4 and TRBJ2-4, with D perhaps matching TRBD1 or TRBD2 (7 bases each). Germline CDR1 SGHNT, CDR2 YYREEE (reference sequence). Trimming took 5 bases from V and 7 from J, leaving 13 bases between them. CDR3 length: 13 residues. The CDR3 nucleotides are TGTGCCAGCAGACCCCAGGGGGGGAACATTCAGTACTTC. Protein product: CASRPQGGNIQYF. Together with reference TRBV5-4 and TRBJ2-4, the CDR3 gives the full variable domain: ETGVTQSPTHLIKTRGQQVTLRCSSQSGHNTVSWYQQALGQGPQFIFQYYREEENGRGNFPPRFSGLQFPNYSSELNVNALELDDSALYLCASRPQGGNIQYFGAGTRLSVL.

The J gene is TRBJ2-7, the V gene TRBV6-5, with no clear D. CDR1 MNHEY and CDR2 SVGAGI come from the germline V gene. The length of the CDR3 is 13 residues. The V end lost 7 bases, the J end lost 7 bases, and 17 bases lay between the germline ends. CDR3: CASTSGSSFEQYF. In DNA, the CDR3 is TGTGCCAGCACCTCCGGGTCCTCCTTTGAGCAGTACTTC.

This chain uses TRBV6-5 with TRBJ2-7; a possible D gene is TRBD1 (7 bases). Germline loops: CDR1 MNHEY, CDR2 SVGAGI. The CDR3 has 14 residues. Trimming removed 6 bases from V and 7 bases from J, with 19 bases in between. In nucleotides, the CDR3 is TGTGCCAGCAGCGAGGCGGGACAGCGAATGGAGCAGTACTTC. It yields the protein CASSEAGQRMEQYF.

This chain connects TRBV9 to TRBJ2-4, with D possibly TRBD1 on 5 matching bases. The V end was cut by 3 bases, the J end by 3 bases, with 13 bases between. Per the germline V gene, CDR1 is SGDLS and CDR2 is YYNGEE. There are 15 residues in the CDR3. CDR3 sequence (DNA): TGTGCCAGCAGCGCGCCGCAGGGCGGCAAAAACATTCAGTACTTC. Amino acids: CASSAPQGGKNIQYF.

This chain joins TRBV5-8 and TRBJ2-7, with TRBD1 matching over 9 bases. CDR1 is SGHTS and CDR2 is YDEGEE in the germline V gene. V dropped 2 bases and J dropped 0; count of bases not matched to a gene: 9. The length of the CDR3 is 17 residues. CDR3 in amino acids: CASSLGWGQGFSYEQYF. CDR3 DNA sequence: TGTGCCAGCAGCTTAGGGTGGGGACAGGGTTTCTCCTACGAGCAGTACTTC.

This clone appeared a single time. The chain employs TRBV10-3 and TRBJ2-5; 8 bases line up with TRBD1. Germline CDR1 is ENHRY and CDR2 is SYGVKD. The CDR3 runs to 13 residues. The trim removed 6 bases at V and 5 bases at J, leaving 5 bases unmatched. In DNA form, the CDR3 reads TGTGCCATCAGCCCGACAGGGGAGGAGACCCAGTACTTC. It encodes CAISPTGEETQYF.

This sequence joins TRBV3-1 (or the pseudogene TRBV3-2) and TRBJ1-3; TRBD1 aligns across 8 bases. The V segment lost 3 bases and the J segment 3 bases; nucleotides outside the gene matches: 4. CDR1 and CDR2 from the germline V gene are LGHDT and YNNKEL (reference sequence). The CDR3 covers 15 residues. The chain's CDR3 is CASSQAGGGGNTIYF. The CDR3 DNA reads as TGTGCCAGCAGCCAGGCAGGGGGCGGTGGAAACACCATATATTTT.